This T cell receptor (beta chain) comes out of a study of T cells after yellow fever vaccination. TCRdb ran MiXCR on the 5' RACE reads and lists one entry per CDR3 protein. Of some 400,000 distinct CDR3 sequences detected, about 6.2% appear once; the ten largest clones hold about 15%. Sequences were derived from PBMCs, sampled 5 days after the yellow fever booster vaccination. This sequence originates from a man aged 25 to 45 who received the YFV17D yellow fever vaccine.

The CDR3 is CASSLGGTSDHNEQFF. The CDR3 DNA is TGTGCCAGCAGCTTGGGAGGGACTAGTGACCACAATGAGCAGTTCTTC. The chain recombines TRBV5-4 with TRBJ2-1; 8 bases line up with TRBD2. The V gene end was trimmed by 0 bases and the J gene end by 5 bases; junction bases not matched to a gene: 7. The germline V gene encodes CDR1 SGHNT and CDR2 YYREEE (reference sequence). This CDR3 spans 16 amino acids.